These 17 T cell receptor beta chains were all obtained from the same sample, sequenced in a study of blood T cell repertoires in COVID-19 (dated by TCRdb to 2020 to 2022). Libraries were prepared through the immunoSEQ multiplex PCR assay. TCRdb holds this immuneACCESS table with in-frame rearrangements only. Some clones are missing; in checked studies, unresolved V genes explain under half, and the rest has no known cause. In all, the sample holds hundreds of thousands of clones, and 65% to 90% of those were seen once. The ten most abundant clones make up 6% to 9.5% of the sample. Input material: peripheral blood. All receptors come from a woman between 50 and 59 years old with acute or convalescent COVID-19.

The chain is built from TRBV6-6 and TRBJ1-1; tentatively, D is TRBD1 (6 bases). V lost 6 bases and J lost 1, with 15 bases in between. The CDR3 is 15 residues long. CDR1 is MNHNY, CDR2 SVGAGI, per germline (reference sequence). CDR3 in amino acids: CASRTDRIRNTEAFF. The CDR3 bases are TGTGCCAGCAGGACGGACAGAATAAGGAACACTGAAGCTTTCTTT.

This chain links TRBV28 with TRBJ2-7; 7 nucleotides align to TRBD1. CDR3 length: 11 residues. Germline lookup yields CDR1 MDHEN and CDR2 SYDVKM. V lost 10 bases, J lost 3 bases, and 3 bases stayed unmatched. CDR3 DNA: TGTGCCACCCGACAGGGCTACGAGCAGTACTTC. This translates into CATRQGYEQYF.

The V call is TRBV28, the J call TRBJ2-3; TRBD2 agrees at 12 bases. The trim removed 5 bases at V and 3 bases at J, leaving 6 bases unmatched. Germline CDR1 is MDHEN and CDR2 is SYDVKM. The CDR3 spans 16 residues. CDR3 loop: CASSDTSGGKTDTQYF. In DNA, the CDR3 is TGTGCCAGCAGTGATACTAGCGGGGGGAAGACAGATACGCAGTATTTT.

As DNA, the CDR3 is TGTGCCAGCAGCGGGGAGACAGGTCCCAGATATGGCTACACCTTC. It yields the protein CASSGETGPRYGYTF. This chain joins TRBV5-4 and TRBJ1-2, with D perhaps TRBD1 (6 bases). Germline V gene lookup returns CDR1 SGHNT and CDR2 YYREEE (reference sequence). The germline V and J ends were trimmed by 4 bases and 5 bases, with 18 bases remaining between them. The length of the CDR3 is 15 residues.

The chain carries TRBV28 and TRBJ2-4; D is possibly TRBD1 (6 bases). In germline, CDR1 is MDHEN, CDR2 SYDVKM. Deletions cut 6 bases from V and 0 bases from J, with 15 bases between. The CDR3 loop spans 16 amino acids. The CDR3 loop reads CASRPTGTIAKNIQYF. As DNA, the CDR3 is TGTGCCAGCAGGCCGACAGGAACCATAGCCAAAAACATTCAGTACTTC. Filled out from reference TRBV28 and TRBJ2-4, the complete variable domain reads DVKVTQSSRYLVKRTGEKVFLECVQDMDHENMFWYRQDPGLGLRLIYFSYDVKMKEKGDIPEGYSVSREKKERFSLILESASTNQTSMYLCASRPTGTIAKNIQYFGAGTRLSVL.

The CDR3 loop reads CAISDGVNTGELFF. The CDR3 bases are TGTGCCATCAGTGACGGGGTGAACACCGGGGAGCTGTTTTTT. The genes are TRBV10-3 and TRBJ2-2; TRBD2 might be the D (5 bases). Per germline, CDR1 ENHRY and CDR2 SYGVKD. This CDR3 region has 14 residues. V was trimmed by 3 bases and J by 1 base, leaving 6 bases between them.

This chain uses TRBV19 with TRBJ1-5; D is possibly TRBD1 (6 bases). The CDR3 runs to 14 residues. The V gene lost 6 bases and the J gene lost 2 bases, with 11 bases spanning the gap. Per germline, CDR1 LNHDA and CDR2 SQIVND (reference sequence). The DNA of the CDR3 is TGTGCCAGTAGAGTGGGGGCTGGCAATCAGCCCCAGCATTTT. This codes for CASRVGAGNQPQHF. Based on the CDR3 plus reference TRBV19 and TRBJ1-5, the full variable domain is DGGITQSPKYLFRKEGQNVTLSCEQNLNHDAMYWYRQDPGQGLRLIYYSQIVNDFQKGDIAEGYSVSREKKESFPLTVTSAQKNPTAFYLCASRVGAGNQPQHFGDGTRLSIL.

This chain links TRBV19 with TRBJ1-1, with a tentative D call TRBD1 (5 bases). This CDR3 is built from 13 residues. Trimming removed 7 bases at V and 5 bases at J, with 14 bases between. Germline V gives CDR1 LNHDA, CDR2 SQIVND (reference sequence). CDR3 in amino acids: CASTFTGETEAFF. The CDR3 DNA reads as TGTGCCAGTACCTTTACAGGCGAAACTGAAGCTTTCTTT.

CDR3 DNA sequence: TGTGCCAGCAGCTACTCCTACGAGCAGTACTTC. Translating it yields CASSYSYEQYF. The V gene is TRBV28, the J gene TRBJ2-7; no clear D gene. The CDR3 covers 11 residues. From germline, CDR1 is MDHEN and CDR2 SYDVKM. Deletions cut 6 bases from V and 0 bases from J, with 3 bases between.

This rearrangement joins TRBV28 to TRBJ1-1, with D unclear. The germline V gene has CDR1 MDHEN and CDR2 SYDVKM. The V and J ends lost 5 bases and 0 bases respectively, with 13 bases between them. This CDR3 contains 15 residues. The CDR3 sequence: CASSPLNLLNTEAFF. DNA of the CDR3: TGTGCCAGCAGTCCTCTAAATCTCCTGAACACTGAAGCTTTCTTT.

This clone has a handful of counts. DNA for the CDR3: TGCGCCAGCAGCTTTCAGGGGATGACTGGGGCCAACGTCCTGACTTTC. Its translation is CASSFQGMTGANVLTF. The V and J genes are TRBV5-1 and TRBJ2-6, with a tentative D call TRBD1 (6 bases). Germline CDR1 and CDR2: SGHRS and YFSETQ. The CDR3 contains 16 residues. V was pared by 2 bases and J by 2 bases, with 11 bases between. The complete variable domain, with remaining parts taken from reference TRBV5-1 and TRBJ2-6, reads KAGVTQTPRYLIKTRGQQVTLSCSPISGHRSVSWYQQTPGQGLQFLFEYFSETQRNKGNFPGRFSGRQFSNSRSEMNVSTLELGDSALYLCASSFQGMTGANVLTFGAGSRLTVL.

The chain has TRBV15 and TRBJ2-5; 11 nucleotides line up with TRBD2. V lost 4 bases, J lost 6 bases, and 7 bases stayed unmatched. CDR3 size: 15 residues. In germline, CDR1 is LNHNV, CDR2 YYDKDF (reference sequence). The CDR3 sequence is CATSTLLAGGQTQYF. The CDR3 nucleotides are TGTGCCACCAGCACACTTCTAGCGGGGGGCCAGACCCAGTACTTC.

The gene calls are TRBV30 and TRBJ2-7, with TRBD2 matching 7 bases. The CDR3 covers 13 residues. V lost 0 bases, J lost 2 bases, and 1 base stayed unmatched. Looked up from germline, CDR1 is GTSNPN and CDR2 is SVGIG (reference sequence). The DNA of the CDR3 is TGTGCCTGGAGTGTAGGGACTACCTACGAGCAGTACTTC. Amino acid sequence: CAWSVGTTYEQYF.

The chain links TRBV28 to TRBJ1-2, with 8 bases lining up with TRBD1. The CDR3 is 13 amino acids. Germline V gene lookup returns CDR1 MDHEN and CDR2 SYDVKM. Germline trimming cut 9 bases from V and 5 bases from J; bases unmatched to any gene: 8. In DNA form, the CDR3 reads TGTGCCAGTGCGCGGGACAGGAATTATGGCTACACCTTC. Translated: CASARDRNYGYTF.

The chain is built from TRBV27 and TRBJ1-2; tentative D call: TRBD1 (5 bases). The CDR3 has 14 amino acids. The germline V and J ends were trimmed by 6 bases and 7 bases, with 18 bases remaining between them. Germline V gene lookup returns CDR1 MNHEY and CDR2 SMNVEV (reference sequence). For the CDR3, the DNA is TGTGCCAGCAGGATCCTGGGGGGGTCGGGTGGCTACACCTTC. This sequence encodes CASRILGGSGGYTF.

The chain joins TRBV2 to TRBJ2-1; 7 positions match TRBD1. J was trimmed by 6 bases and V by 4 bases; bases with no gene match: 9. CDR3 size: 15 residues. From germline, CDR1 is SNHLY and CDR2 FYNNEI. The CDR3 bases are TGTGCCAGCAGTGCTGCCCGACAGGGAAGCAATGAGCAGTTCTTC. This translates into CASSAARQGSNEQFF.

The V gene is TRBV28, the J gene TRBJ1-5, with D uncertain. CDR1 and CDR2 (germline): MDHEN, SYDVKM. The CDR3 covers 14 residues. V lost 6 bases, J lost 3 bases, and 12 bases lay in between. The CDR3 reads CASSKSGFNQPQHF. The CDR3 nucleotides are TGTGCCAGCAGCAAGTCAGGTTTCAATCAGCCCCAGCATTTT.